This record covers a single T cell receptor beta chain. This entry comes from a study of T-cell memory formation after mild COVID-19. TCRdb passed the 5' RACE reads through MiXCR, listing each CDR3 protein once. Here the sample spans hundreds of thousands of distinct CDR3 sequences, roughly 22% being singletons. V was shortened by 6 bases and J by 0 bases, with 3 bases between the two germline ends. There are 12 residues in the CDR3. The source material was PBMCs or a T cell subset sorted from them (not recorded which). The sequence was obtained from an adult woman who had mild COVID-19 (a few samples of this study predate the infection). Cell type and time point are not known. The rearrangement joins TRBV12-3 or TRBV12-4 to TRBJ2-1; no clear D. The CDR3 is CASRNSYNEQFF. As DNA, the CDR3 is TGTGCCAGCAGAAACTCCTACAATGAGCAGTTCTTC.